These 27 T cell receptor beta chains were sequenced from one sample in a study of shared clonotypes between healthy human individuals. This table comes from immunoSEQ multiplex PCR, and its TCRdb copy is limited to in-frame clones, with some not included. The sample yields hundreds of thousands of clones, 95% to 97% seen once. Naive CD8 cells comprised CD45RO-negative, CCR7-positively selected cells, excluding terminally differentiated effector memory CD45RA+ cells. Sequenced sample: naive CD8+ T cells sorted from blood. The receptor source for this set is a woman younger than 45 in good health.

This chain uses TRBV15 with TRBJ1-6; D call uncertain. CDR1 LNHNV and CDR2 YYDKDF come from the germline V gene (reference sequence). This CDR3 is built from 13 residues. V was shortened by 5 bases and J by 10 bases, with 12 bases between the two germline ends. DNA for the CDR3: TGTGCCACCAGCTCATCGATGGGGTCACCCCTCCACTTT. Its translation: CATSSSMGSPLHF. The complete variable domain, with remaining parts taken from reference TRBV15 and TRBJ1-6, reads DAMVIQNPRYQVTQFGKPVTLSCSQTLNHNVMYWYQQKSSQAPKLLFHYYDKDFNNEADTPDNFQSRRPNTSFCFLDIRSPGLGDTAMYLCATSSSMGSPLHFGNGTRLTVT.

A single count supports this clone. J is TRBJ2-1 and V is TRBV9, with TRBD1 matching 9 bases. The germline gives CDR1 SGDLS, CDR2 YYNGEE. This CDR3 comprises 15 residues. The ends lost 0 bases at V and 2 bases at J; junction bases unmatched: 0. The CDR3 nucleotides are TGTGCCAGCAGCGTAGGACAGGGGGCCTACAATGAGCAGTTCTTC. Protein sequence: CASSVGQGAYNEQFF.

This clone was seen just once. Here the CDR3 reads CSVVGDSTGELFF. The CDR3 nucleotides read TGCAGCGTTGTGGGGGACAGCACCGGGGAGCTGTTTTTT. The chain couples TRBV29-1 to TRBJ2-2, with 7 positions matching TRBD1. The length of the CDR3 is 13 residues. Germline CDR1 SQVTM, CDR2 ANQGSEA. Unmatched junction bases numbered 3, after V lost 4 bases and J lost 4 bases.

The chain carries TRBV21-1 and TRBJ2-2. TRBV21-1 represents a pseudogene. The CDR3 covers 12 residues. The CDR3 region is CPRESNTGELFF. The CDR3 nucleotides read TGTCCCAGGGAATCGAACACCGGGGAGCTGTTTTTT.

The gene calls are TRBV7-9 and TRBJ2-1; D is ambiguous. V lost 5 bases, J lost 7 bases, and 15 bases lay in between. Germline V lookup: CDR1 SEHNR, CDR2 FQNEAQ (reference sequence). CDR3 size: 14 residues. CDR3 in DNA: TGTGCCAGCAGCCCCCCTTCACCGGAAAATGAGCAGTTCTTC. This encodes CASSPPSPENEQFF.

The CDR3 loop reads CASSGGTGGGYEQYF. Here the CDR3 DNA reads TGTGCCAGCAGCGGAGGGACAGGAGGTGGGTACGAGCAGTACTTC. V is TRBV9 and J is TRBJ2-7; 8 bases are a match to TRBD1. Trimming cost V 3 bases and J 4 bases; bases outside gene matches: 9. Germline loops: CDR1 SGDLS, CDR2 YYNGEE. The CDR3 runs to 15 residues.

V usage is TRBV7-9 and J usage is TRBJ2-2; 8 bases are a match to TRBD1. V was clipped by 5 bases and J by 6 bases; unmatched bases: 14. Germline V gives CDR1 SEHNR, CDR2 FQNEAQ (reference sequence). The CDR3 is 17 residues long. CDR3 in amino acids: CASSDAHGQGGAGELFF. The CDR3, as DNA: TGTGCCAGCAGCGATGCCCACGGACAGGGTGGTGCCGGGGAGCTGTTTTTT.

The CDR3 reads CASSQVGVNQPQHF. CDR3 bases: TGCGCCAGCAGCCAAGTAGGGGTAAATCAGCCCCAGCATTTT. V is TRBV4-1 and J is TRBJ1-5, with TRBD1 as a possible D gene (5 bases). V lost 1 base, J lost 4 bases, and 8 bases lay in between. The CDR3 totals 14 residues. In germline, CDR1 is MGHRA, CDR2 YSYEKL.

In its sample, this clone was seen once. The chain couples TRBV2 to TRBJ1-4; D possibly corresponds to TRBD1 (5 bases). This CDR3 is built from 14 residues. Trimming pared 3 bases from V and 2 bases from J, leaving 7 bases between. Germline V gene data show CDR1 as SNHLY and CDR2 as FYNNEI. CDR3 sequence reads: CASSEEGTNEKLFF. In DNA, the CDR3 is TGTGCCAGCAGTGAGGAGGGGACTAATGAAAAACTGTTTTTT.

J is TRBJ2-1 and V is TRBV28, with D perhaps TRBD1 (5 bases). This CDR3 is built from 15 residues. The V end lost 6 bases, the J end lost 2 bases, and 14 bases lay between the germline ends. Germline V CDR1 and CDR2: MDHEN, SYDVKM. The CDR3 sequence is CASSRDSLTYNEQFF. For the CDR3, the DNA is TGTGCCAGCAGCCGCGACAGTCTGACCTACAATGAGCAGTTCTTC.

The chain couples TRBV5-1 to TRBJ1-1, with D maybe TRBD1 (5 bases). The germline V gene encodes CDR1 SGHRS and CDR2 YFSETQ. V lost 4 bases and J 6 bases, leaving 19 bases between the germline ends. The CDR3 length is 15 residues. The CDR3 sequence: CASSLGHHRGPEAFF. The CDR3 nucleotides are TGCGCCAGCAGCCTAGGACACCACCGGGGTCCTGAAGCTTTCTTT.

The CDR3 DNA reads TGTGCCAGCAGAGCCGAGGGACCGTACTCCTACGAGCAGTACTTC. The encoded protein is CASRAEGPYSYEQYF. V gene TRBV6-4 combines with J gene TRBJ2-5; D may correspond to TRBD1 or TRBD2 (5 bases each). With the DNA end fitting TRBJ2-7 better, the J assignment may be wrong. The CDR3 is 15 amino acids. Germline V gene data show CDR1 as MRHNA and CDR2 as SNTAGT.

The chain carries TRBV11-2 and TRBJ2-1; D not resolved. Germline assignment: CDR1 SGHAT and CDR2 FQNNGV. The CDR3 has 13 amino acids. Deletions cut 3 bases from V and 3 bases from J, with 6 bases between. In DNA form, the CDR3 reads TGTGCCAGCAGCTTCGCTAACTACAATGAGCAGTTCTTC. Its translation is CASSFANYNEQFF.

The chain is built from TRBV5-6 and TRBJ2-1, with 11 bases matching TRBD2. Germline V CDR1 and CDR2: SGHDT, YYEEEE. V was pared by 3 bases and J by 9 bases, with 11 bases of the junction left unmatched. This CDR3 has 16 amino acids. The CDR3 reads CASSWSLAGGPGEQFF. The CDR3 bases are TGTGCCAGCAGCTGGAGCTTAGCGGGAGGGCCGGGTGAGCAGTTCTTC.

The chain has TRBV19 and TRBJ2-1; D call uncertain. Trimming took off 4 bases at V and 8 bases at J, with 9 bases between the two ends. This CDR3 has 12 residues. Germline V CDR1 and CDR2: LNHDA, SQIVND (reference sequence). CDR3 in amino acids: CASSNIWDEQFF. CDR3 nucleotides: TGTGCCAGTAGTAATATCTGGGATGAGCAGTTCTTC.

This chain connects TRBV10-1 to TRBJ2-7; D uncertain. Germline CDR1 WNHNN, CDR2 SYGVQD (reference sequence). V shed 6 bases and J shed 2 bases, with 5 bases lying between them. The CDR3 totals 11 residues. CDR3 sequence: CASRETYEQYF. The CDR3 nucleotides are TGCGCCAGCAGGGAAACCTACGAGCAGTACTTC.

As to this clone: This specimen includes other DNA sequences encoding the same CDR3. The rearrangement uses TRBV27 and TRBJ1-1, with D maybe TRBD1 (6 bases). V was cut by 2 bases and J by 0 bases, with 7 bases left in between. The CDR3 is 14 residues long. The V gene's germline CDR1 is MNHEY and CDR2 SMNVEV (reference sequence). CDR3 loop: CASSLRTVNTEAFF. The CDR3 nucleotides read TGTGCCAGCAGTTTACGGACAGTGAACACTGAAGCTTTCTTT.

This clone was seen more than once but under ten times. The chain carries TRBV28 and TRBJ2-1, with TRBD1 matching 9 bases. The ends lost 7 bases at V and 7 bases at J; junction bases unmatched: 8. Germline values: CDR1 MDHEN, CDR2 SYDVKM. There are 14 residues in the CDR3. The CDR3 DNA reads TGTGCCAGCACCCGACAGGGGGAGATGAATGAGCAGTTCTTC. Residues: CASTRQGEMNEQFF.

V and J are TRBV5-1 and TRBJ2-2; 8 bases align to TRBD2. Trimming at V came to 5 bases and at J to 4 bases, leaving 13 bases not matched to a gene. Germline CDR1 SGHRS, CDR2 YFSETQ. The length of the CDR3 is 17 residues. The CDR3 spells CASRAFWREASTGELFF. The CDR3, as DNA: TGCGCCAGCAGAGCGTTCTGGCGGGAGGCCAGCACCGGGGAGCTGTTTTTT.

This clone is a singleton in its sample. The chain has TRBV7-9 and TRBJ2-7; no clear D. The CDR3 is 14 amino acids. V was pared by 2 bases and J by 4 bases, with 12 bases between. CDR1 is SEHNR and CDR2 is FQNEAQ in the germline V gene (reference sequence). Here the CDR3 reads CASSLLALEYEQYF. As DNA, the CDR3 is TGTGCCAGCAGCTTACTGGCTTTGGAGTACGAGCAGTACTTC.

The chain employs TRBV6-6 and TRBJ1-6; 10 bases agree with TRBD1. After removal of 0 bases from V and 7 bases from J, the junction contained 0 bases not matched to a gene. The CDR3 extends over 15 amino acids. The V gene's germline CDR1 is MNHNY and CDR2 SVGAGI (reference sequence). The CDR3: CASSYSGQGNSPLHF. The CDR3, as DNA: TGTGCCAGCAGTTACTCGGGACAGGGGAATTCACCCCTCCACTTT.

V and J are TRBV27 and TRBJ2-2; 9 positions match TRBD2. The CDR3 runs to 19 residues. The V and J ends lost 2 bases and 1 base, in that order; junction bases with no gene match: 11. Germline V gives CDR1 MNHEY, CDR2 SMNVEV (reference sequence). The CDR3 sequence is CASSLGTSYFSRNTGELFF. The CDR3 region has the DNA TGTGCCAGCAGTTTAGGGACTAGCTACTTCTCAAGGAACACCGGGGAGCTGTTTTTT.

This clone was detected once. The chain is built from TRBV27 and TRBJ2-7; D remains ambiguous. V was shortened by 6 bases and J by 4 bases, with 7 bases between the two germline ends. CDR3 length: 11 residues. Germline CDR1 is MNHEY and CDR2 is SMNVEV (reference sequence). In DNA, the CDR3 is TGTGCCAGCAGGAATTATTACGAGCAGTACTTC. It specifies CASRNYYEQYF.

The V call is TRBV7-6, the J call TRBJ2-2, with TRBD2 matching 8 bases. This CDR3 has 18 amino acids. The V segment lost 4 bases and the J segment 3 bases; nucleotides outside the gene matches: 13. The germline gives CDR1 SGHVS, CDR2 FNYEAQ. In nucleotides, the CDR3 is TGTGCCAGCAGCTATAATCCCCTAGCGGGCCTCCACACCGGGGAGCTGTTTTTT. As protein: CASSYNPLAGLHTGELFF.

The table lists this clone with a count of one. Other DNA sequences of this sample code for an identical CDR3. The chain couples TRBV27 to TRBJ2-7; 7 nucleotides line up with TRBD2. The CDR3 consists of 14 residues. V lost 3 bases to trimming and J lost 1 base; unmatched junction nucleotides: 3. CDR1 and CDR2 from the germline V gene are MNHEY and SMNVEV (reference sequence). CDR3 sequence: CASSFFSGSYEQYF. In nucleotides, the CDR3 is TGTGCCAGCAGTTTTTTTAGCGGGTCCTACGAGCAGTACTTC.

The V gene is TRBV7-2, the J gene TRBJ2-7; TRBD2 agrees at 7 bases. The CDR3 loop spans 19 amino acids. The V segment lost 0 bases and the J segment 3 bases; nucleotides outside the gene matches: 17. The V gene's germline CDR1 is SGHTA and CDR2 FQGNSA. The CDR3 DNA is TGTGCCAGCAGCTTAGCGTCTAGCGGAGCCACAACCTGGATCTACGAGCAGTACTTC. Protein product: CASSLASSGATTWIYEQYF.

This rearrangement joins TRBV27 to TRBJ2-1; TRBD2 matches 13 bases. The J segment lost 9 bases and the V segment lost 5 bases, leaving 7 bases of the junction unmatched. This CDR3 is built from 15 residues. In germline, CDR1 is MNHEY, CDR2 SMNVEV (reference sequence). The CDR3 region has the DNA TGTGCCAGCAGTCTACTAGCGGGAGGGCCCAGTGAGCAGTTCTTC. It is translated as CASSLLAGGPSEQFF.